A single sample is the source of the 22 T cell receptor beta chains below, sequenced in a study of T cell responses to AZD1222 COVID-19 vaccine. Sequencing used immunoSEQ multiplex PCR; TCRdb keeps in-frame clones, though not all of them. The sample consists of roughly 170,000 clones, 93% of them appearing once. The material sequenced was peripheral blood, taken on day 0 of AZD1222 vaccination. Receptor source: an adult in good health.

The V gene is TRBV6-5, the J gene TRBJ1-6, with a tentative D call TRBD1 (5 bases). The CDR3 extends over 14 amino acids. The germline V gene encodes CDR1 MNHEY and CDR2 SVGAGI. The germline V and J ends were trimmed by 7 bases and 7 bases, with 14 bases remaining between them. CDR3 amino acids: CASKGRLRNSPLHF. DNA for the CDR3: TGTGCCAGCAAGGGACGCCTAAGAAATTCACCCCTCCACTTT.

This clone was picked up a small number of times. This rearrangement joins TRBV18 to TRBJ1-2; tentative D call: TRBD1 (5 bases). The CDR3 runs to 13 residues. The germline V and J ends were trimmed by 3 bases and 8 bases, with 13 bases remaining between them. CDR1 and CDR2 from the germline V gene are KGHSH and LQKENI. The CDR3 nucleotides read TGTGCCAGCTCACCGGGCCAGGGTAGCGGCTACACCTTC. Translation gives CASSPGQGSGYTF. The variable domain in full, with the rest retrieved from reference TRBV18 and TRBJ1-2, is NAGVMQNPRHLVRRRGQEARLRCSPMKGHSHVYWYRQLPEEGLKFMVYLQKENIIDESGMPKERFSAEFPKEGPSILRIQQVVRGDSAAYFCASSPGQGSGYTFGSGTRLTVV.

This clone was recorded only once. This rearrangement joins TRBV2 to TRBJ1-2, with D possibly being TRBD1 (5 bases). The CDR3 runs to 11 residues. Germline V gene lookup returns CDR1 SNHLY and CDR2 FYNNEI. With 7 bases removed from V and 4 bases from J, the gap between germline ends came to 7 bases. The DNA for the CDR3 is TGTGCCAGCATTGGGGCCTATGGCTACACCTTC. The encoded protein is CASIGAYGYTF.

With respect to this clone: Additional DNA sequences in this sample encode the identical CDR3. The rearrangement joins TRBV18 to TRBJ1-2; weak D call: TRBD1 (6 bases). Germline-derived CDR1 and CDR2 are KGHSH and LQKENI. The CDR3 extends over 14 amino acids. Trimming left V 3 bases short and J 6 bases short, with 14 bases between. The CDR3 DNA reads TGTGCCAGCTCACCCCTCGGCCAGGGGCATGGCTACACCTTC. This encodes CASSPLGQGHGYTF.

J is TRBJ1-6 and V is TRBV10-2, with TRBD1 matching 10 bases. The CDR3 consists of 16 residues. V trimming: 3 bases; J trimming: 9 bases; junction bases outside the gene matches: 8. CDR1 is WSHSY, CDR2 SAAADI, per germline. CDR3 protein: CASSDRSGTGVSPLHF. The CDR3 nucleotides read TGCGCCAGCAGTGACAGGTCTGGGACAGGGGTTTCACCCCTCCACTTT.

V is TRBV7-9 and J is TRBJ1-3; a possible D gene is TRBD1 (5 bases). CDR1 and CDR2 (germline): SEHNR, FQNEAQ (reference sequence). V lost 0 bases and J 8 bases, leaving 11 bases between the germline ends. This CDR3 contains 14 residues. The CDR3 bases are TGTGCCAGCAGCTTAGCGAGCCAGGGTCACACCATATATTTT. Translated: CASSLASQGHTIYF.

This chain joins TRBV4-1 and TRBJ2-3; 9 nucleotides align to TRBD2. The V gene end was trimmed by 1 base and the J gene end by 6 bases; junction bases not matched to a gene: 14. The CDR3 has 18 amino acids. Germline V CDR1 and CDR2: MGHRA, YSYEKL. CDR3 in amino acids: CASSQADLAGWHIDTQYF. The DNA of the CDR3 is TGCGCCAGCAGCCAAGCTGATCTAGCGGGGTGGCACATTGATACGCAGTATTTT.

The CDR3 is CASSLIGRTSGNTIYF. Here the CDR3 DNA reads TGCGCCAGCAGCCTCATAGGACGGACCTCTGGAAACACCATATATTTT. The chain carries TRBV4-3 and TRBJ1-3; D is uncertain. V was cut by 4 bases and J by 0 bases, with 13 bases left in between. CDR1 LGHNA and CDR2 YSLEER come from the germline V gene. The CDR3 extends over 16 amino acids.

The chain uses TRBV6-5 and TRBJ1-6; D is undetermined. Trimming removed 6 bases at V and 0 bases at J, with 3 bases between. Germline V CDR1 and CDR2: MNHEY, SVGAGI. This CDR3 is 13 amino acids long. This CDR3 reads CASRSSYNSPLHF. CDR3 bases: TGTGCCAGCAGGAGCTCCTATAATTCACCCCTCCACTTT.

The chain joins TRBV27 to TRBJ1-1, with D unclear. The CDR3 extends over 15 amino acids. Trimming stripped 3 bases from V and 1 base from J, with 12 bases between. Germline V gene data show CDR1 as MNHEY and CDR2 as SMNVEV (reference sequence). The CDR3 nucleotides are TGTGCCAGCAGTTTTTTAACACCAAGGAACACTGAAGCTTTCTTT. The encoded protein is CASSFLTPRNTEAFF.

This clone came up once. The chain combines TRBV11-2 with TRBJ1-5; D may be TRBD1 (5 bases). Trimming took off 6 bases at V and 6 bases at J, with 12 bases between the two ends. Germline CDR1 reads SGHAT; CDR2 reads FQNNGV. This CDR3 contains 13 residues. This chain's CDR3 is CASSPGRLQPQHF. CDR3 nucleotides: TGTGCCAGCAGTCCGGGACGCCTTCAGCCCCAGCATTTT.

This chain connects TRBV19 to TRBJ1-1; weak D call: TRBD1 (6 bases). The length of the CDR3 is 16 residues. The germline V and J ends were trimmed by 3 bases and 5 bases, with 19 bases remaining between them. Germline V gives CDR1 LNHDA, CDR2 SQIVND (reference sequence). The CDR3 sequence is CASSMIPGGLGTEAFF. CDR3 sequence (DNA): TGTGCCAGTAGTATGATCCCCGGGGGGCTTGGTACTGAAGCTTTCTTT.

The chain carries TRBV5-1 and TRBJ1-4, with no clear D. The CDR3 consists of 17 residues. The germline CDR1 and CDR2 sequences are SGHRS and YFSETQ. V dropped 3 bases and J dropped 0 bases, with 15 bases sitting between them. The CDR3 sequence: CASSSAGWRSTNEKLFF. The CDR3 bases are TGCGCCAGCAGCTCAGCTGGTTGGCGTTCAACTAATGAAAAACTGTTTTTT.

This rearrangement joins TRBV30 to TRBJ2-2; 10 nucleotides agree with TRBD2. CDR1 GTSNPN and CDR2 SVGIG come from the germline V gene (reference sequence). Trimming cost V 8 bases and J 6 bases; bases outside gene matches: 9. The CDR3 is 14 residues long. Here the CDR3 DNA reads TGTGCCGGAAAGCGGGGGGGCACCGCCGGGGAGCTGTTTTTT. Protein product: CAGKRGGTAGELFF.

The chain employs TRBV3-1 (or the pseudogene TRBV3-2) and TRBJ2-3, with TRBD2 matching 11 bases. The CDR3 sequence is 15 residues long. With V trimmed by 3 bases and J by 4 bases, 3 bases remained unmatched. The germline gives CDR1 LGHDT, CDR2 YNNKEL (reference sequence). CDR3 amino acids: CASSQTSGVADTQYF. CDR3 bases: TGTGCCAGCAGCCAGACTAGCGGGGTAGCAGATACGCAGTATTTT.

The chain links TRBV13 to TRBJ1-3; TRBD1 aligns across 7 bases. With 5 bases clipped from V and 0 bases from J, the junction kept 13 bases outside the gene matches. The CDR3 extends over 18 amino acids. Germline CDR1 is PRHDT and CDR2 is FYEKMQ (reference sequence). The DNA for the CDR3 is TGTGCCAGCAGCGCTTTATCCTACCGGGACAGCTCTGGAAACACCATATATTTT. Protein product: CASSALSYRDSSGNTIYF.

The CDR3 coding sequence is TGCAGCTGTGGACTCCAAGAGACCCAGTACTTC. Translating it yields CSCGLQETQYF. This chain uses TRBV29-1 with TRBJ2-5; D is possibly TRBD2 (5 bases). This CDR3 comprises 11 residues. The germline V gene has CDR1 SQVTM and CDR2 ANQGSEA. With 8 bases removed from V and 1 base from J, the gap between germline ends came to 8 bases.

The rearrangement joins TRBV10-3 to TRBJ1-4; TRBD1 aligns across 8 bases. CDR1 and CDR2 (germline): ENHRY, SYGVKD. V lost 6 bases, J lost 6 bases, and 6 bases stayed unmatched. The CDR3 is 14 amino acids. CDR3 protein: CAIRQGAGDEKLFF. CDR3 coding DNA: TGTGCCATCAGGCAGGGGGCAGGAGATGAAAAACTGTTTTTT.

This clone was counted a few times. The chain is built from TRBV10-3 and TRBJ2-5; D not certain. The CDR3 has 14 amino acids. Trimming left V 3 bases short and J 2 bases short, with 10 bases between. Germline CDR1 ENHRY, CDR2 SYGVKD. In nucleotides, the CDR3 is TGTGCCATCAGTGAAAGCCCGAGACAAGAGACCCAGTACTTC. Residues: CAISESPRQETQYF.

The chain links TRBV11-2 to TRBJ1-1, with unresolved D. Trimming took 1 base from V and 1 from J, leaving 10 bases between them. The CDR3 is made up of 15 amino acids. CDR1 and CDR2 from the germline V gene are SGHAT and FQNNGV. Here the CDR3 reads CASSLVGQTNTEAFF. CDR3 nucleotides: TGTGCCAGCAGCTTAGTTGGGCAGACGAACACTGAAGCTTTCTTT.

V usage is TRBV30 and J usage is TRBJ2-5; D not resolved. This CDR3 comprises 11 residues. Per germline, CDR1 GTSNPN and CDR2 SVGIG (reference sequence). V was shortened by 0 bases and J by 5 bases, with 4 bases between the two germline ends. The CDR3 protein is CAWSVQETQYF. The CDR3 nucleotides are TGTGCCTGGAGTGTACAGGAGACCCAGTACTTC.

Note on this clone: At one end the junction does not follow the germline gene, possibly because of a read error. The gene calls are TRBV28 and TRBJ2-7; tentatively, D is TRBD2 (6 bases). CDR1 is MDHEN, CDR2 SYDVKM, per germline. This CDR3 contains 16 residues. CDR3: CASSFVIGGPNYEQYF. CDR3 bases: TGTGCCAGTAGTTTTGTGATCGGGGGTCCCAACTACGAGCAGTACTTC.